This is a list of T cell receptor beta chains from one sample in a study of shared clonotypes between healthy human individuals. Assay: immunoSEQ multiplex PCR; the TCRdb copy retains only in-frame clones and omits some. In the table there are a few million clones, 90% to 95% of which are singletons. Sequences were obtained from naive CD4+ T cells from PBMCs. The receptors were gathered from a man aged 18 to 29 in good health. Some clones in this sample may be carry-over from other donors' samples. The CDR3 runs from the conserved cysteine through the conserved F or W. The D gene is left open where the match is weak. The size entry is marked missing in some rows and otherwise reads once, few, many or a size class.

J: TRBJ1-2
size: .
D: TRBD1
V: TRBV19
DNA: TGTGCCAGTAGGAGGACAGGGGGCGACTATGGCTACACCTTC
CDR3: CASRRTGGDYGYTF

J: TRBJ2-7
size: .
D: TRBD1
V: TRBV5-4
DNA: TGTGCCAGCAGCTTGGTTGGGACAGGGGCTGTGCAGTACTTC
CDR3: CASSLVGTGAVQYF

J: TRBJ2-1
size: .
D: TRBD2
V: TRBV2
DNA: TGTGCCAGCATCACTAGCGAACACAATGAGCAGTTCTTC
CDR3: CASITSEHNEQFF

J: TRBJ1-4
size: .
D: .
V: TRBV5-5
DNA: TGTGCCAGCAGCTTAGGTTCGGCGATTAATGAAAAACTGTTTTTT
CDR3: CASSLGSAINEKLFF

J: TRBJ2-1
size: .
D: .
V: TRBV6-6
DNA: TGTGCCAGCAGTTGGGCGACTAGCTCCTACAATGAGCAGTTCTTC
CDR3: CASSWATSSYNEQFF

J: TRBJ2-7
size: .
D: TRBD2
V: TRBV27
DNA: TGTGCCAGCCGCTCTAGCGGGAACTACGAGCAGTACTTC
CDR3: CASRSSGNYEQYF

J: TRBJ2-3
size: .
D: .
V: TRBV5-1
DNA: TGCGCCAGCAGCTTGGGGACTTCGAGACTGACAGATACGCAGTATTTT
CDR3: CASSLGTSRLTDTQYF

J: TRBJ2-3
size: once
D: .
V: TRBV7-3
DNA: TGTGCCAGCAGCTCCCGGGCTTGGGCGGATACGCAGTATTTT
CDR3: CASSSRAWADTQYF

J: TRBJ2-7
size: once
D: .
V: TRBV11-1
DNA: TGTGCCAGCGGCTCCAGGGGTCAATACGAGCAGTACTTC
CDR3: CASGSRGQYEQYF

J: TRBJ2-1
size: .
D: TRBD1
V: TRBV6-1
DNA: TGTGCCAGCAGGCGGGACAGGGCGTCTGATGAGCAGTTCTTC
CDR3: CASRRDRASDEQFF

J: TRBJ1-2
size: .
D: .
V: TRBV6-5
DNA: TGTGCCAGCAGCTCGGCCCGACACTATGGCTACACCTTC
CDR3: CASSSARHYGYTF

J: TRBJ1-2
size: .
D: .
V: TRBV6-5
DNA: TGTGCCAGCTCTCCGTCCGGGTTAGCTAACTATGGCTACACCTTC
CDR3: CASSPSGLANYGYTF

J: TRBJ2-7
size: .
D: .
V: TRBV11-2
DNA: TGTGCCAGCAGCCGGCGGACGGTTGCCTACGAGCAGTACTTC
CDR3: CASSRRTVAYEQYF

J: TRBJ2-2
size: .
D: .
V: TRBV5-4
DNA: TGTGCCAGCAGCTCGTCCCAGGGTACGGAGCTGTTTTTT
CDR3: CASSSSQGTELFF

J: TRBJ2-7
size: .
D: .
V: TRBV18
DNA: TGTGCCAGCTCACCGGGGACGGACAGCTACGAGCAGTACTTC
CDR3: CASSPGTDSYEQYF

J: TRBJ1-2
size: .
D: .
V: TRBV28
DNA: TGTGCCAGCAACTTCGGGGGGACGCAGGGCTACACCTTC
CDR3: CASNFGGTQGYTF

J: TRBJ2-1
size: .
D: TRBD2
V: TRBV7-3
DNA: TGTGCCAGCAGCCTCTACCCTGCAGCTAGCGGGAGAGACAATGAGCAGTTCTTC
CDR3: CASSLYPAASGRDNEQFF

J: TRBJ2-7
size: .
D: TRBD1
V: TRBV7-9
DNA: TGTGCCAGCAGCTTAAGTAAGGGCCGGACAGGCCCCTCCTACGAGCAGTACTTC
CDR3: CASSLSKGRTGPSYEQYF

J: TRBJ2-1
size: .
D: TRBD1
V: TRBV6-4
DNA: TGTGCCAGCAGCCAGGACAGGACGAACTACAATGAGCAGTTCTTC
CDR3: CASSQDRTNYNEQFF

J: TRBJ2-3
size: .
D: TRBD2
V: TRBV19
DNA: TGTGCCAGTAGTATGAGTCTAGCGGGAGGGCGAGATACGCAGTATTTT
CDR3: CASSMSLAGGRDTQYF

J: TRBJ2-1
size: .
D: TRBD2
V: TRBV15
DNA: TGTGCCACCAGCAGAGACCGGAGTAGCGGGAGGAGGAATGAGCAGTTCTTC
CDR3: CATSRDRSSGRRNEQFF

J: TRBJ1-2
size: .
D: .
V: TRBV15
DNA: TGTGCCACCAGCAGACCGGGGGCTTTCGGCTACACCTTC
CDR3: CATSRPGAFGYTF

J: TRBJ2-7
size: .
D: TRBD1
V: TRBV6-5
DNA: TGTGCCAGCAGACGGGACAGTGGGTACGAGCAGTACTTC
CDR3: CASRRDSGYEQYF

J: TRBJ2-3
size: .
D: .
V: TRBV7-2
DNA: TGTGCCAGCAGCTTAGCCGGGACCCCATCGCTGAATACGCAGTATTTT
CDR3: CASSLAGTPSLNTQYF

J: TRBJ1-1
size: .
D: TRBD1
V: TRBV5-6
DNA: TGTGCCAGCAGCCCTGGACAGGGAAGGGTAGCTTTCTTT
CDR3: CASSPGQGRVAFF

J: TRBJ1-3
size: .
D: .
V: TRBV6-6
DNA: TGTGCCAGTTGTAGAGACCCCAACTCTGGAAACACCATATATTTT
CDR3: CASCRDPNSGNTIYF

J: TRBJ2-2
size: .
D: .
V: TRBV5-1
DNA: TGCGCCAGCAGCTTAACCCTTGGAGGGTTCGCCACCGGGGAGCTGTTTTTT
CDR3: CASSLTLGGFATGELFF

J: TRBJ2-5
size: .
D: .
V: TRBV7-9
DNA: TGTGCCAGCAGCTTAGTCCCAGTTGGAGAGACCCAGTACTTC
CDR3: CASSLVPVGETQYF

J: TRBJ2-7
size: .
D: TRBD2
V: TRBV2
DNA: TGTGCCAGCAAATTAGGAGCGGGGGGGACCTACGAGCAGTACTTC
CDR3: CASKLGAGGTYEQYF

J: TRBJ2-4
size: .
D: .
V: TRBV13
DNA: TGTGCCAGCAGCTCCCGGACGGGGGCTTCACTAGCCAAAAACATTCAGTACTTC
CDR3: CASSSRTGASLAKNIQYF

J: TRBJ2-3
size: .
D: .
V: TRBV14
DNA: TGTGCCAGCAGCCCCCTAACAGGGAGCAGCACAGATACGCAGTATTTT
CDR3: CASSPLTGSSTDTQYF

J: TRBJ1-1
size: few
D: .
V: TRBV29-1
DNA: TGCAGCGCCCGACGAGGGGCTGAAGCTTTCTTT
CDR3: CSARRGAEAFF

J: TRBJ2-7
size: once
D: .
V: TRBV9
DNA: TGTGCCAGCAGCGTAGTGCCCAGCGTGGAGTACGAGCAGTACTTC
CDR3: CASSVVPSVEYEQYF

J: TRBJ1-2
size: few
D: .
V: TRBV4-1
DNA: TGCGCCAGCAGCCAAGAGTGGCAGGCCAACTATGGCTACACCTTC
CDR3: CASSQEWQANYGYTF

J: TRBJ2-3
size: .
D: .
V: TRBV5-1
DNA: TGCGCCAGCGGACCGGCCCCCCCGGCAGATACGCAGTATTTT
CDR3: CASGPAPPADTQYF

J: TRBJ2-7
size: .
D: .
V: TRBV9
DNA: TGTGCCAGCAGCGCACGGACGGACTCCTACGAGCAGTACTTC
CDR3: CASSARTDSYEQYF

J: TRBJ2-1
size: .
D: .
V: TRBV7-3
DNA: TGTGCCAGCAGCCTAGGACAGAGTAATGAGCAGTTCTTC
CDR3: CASSLGQSNEQFF

J: TRBJ2-7
size: .
D: .
V: TRBV10-1
DNA: TGCGCCAGCAGTGAGTCAACTGGGGAGCAGTACTTC
CDR3: CASSESTGEQYF

J: TRBJ2-5
size: .
D: .
V: TRBV5-4
DNA: TGTGCCAGCAGCGGCGGCAGGATGAGGCTCGAGACCCAGTACTTC
CDR3: CASSGGRMRLETQYF

J: TRBJ1-5
size: .
D: .
V: TRBV6-1
DNA: TGTGCCAGCAGTGAAGATTGGAGGGGGAGCAATTTCAATCAGCCCCAGCATTTT
CDR3: CASSEDWRGSNFNQPQHF

J: TRBJ1-1
size: .
D: .
V: TRBV19
DNA: TGTGCCAGTAGGGGCCCCGGCCGATCTGCTTTCTTT
CDR3: CASRGPGRSAFF

J: TRBJ2-5
size: .
D: .
V: TRBV7-3
DNA: TGTGCCAGCAGCTTATTTAGCGGCTACCAAGAGACCCAGTACTTC
CDR3: CASSLFSGYQETQYF

J: TRBJ1-4
size: .
D: .
V: TRBV7-9
DNA: TGTGCCAGCAGCCGGGAACAGGGAAATGAAAAACTGTTTTTT
CDR3: CASSREQGNEKLFF

J: TRBJ1-1
size: once
D: .
V: TRBV9
DNA: TGTGCCAGCAGCGTAGGGGGGACGGACACTGAAGCTTTCTTT
CDR3: CASSVGGTDTEAFF

J: TRBJ2-7
size: .
D: TRBD1
V: TRBV10-3
DNA: TGTGCCATCAGTGTCTCAGGGGGCCACGAGCAGTACTTC
CDR3: CAISVSGGHEQYF

J: TRBJ1-1
size: .
D: .
V: TRBV28
DNA: TGTGCCAGCAGTTCCGGCCTGCCGAACACTGAAGCTTTCTTT
CDR3: CASSSGLPNTEAFF

J: TRBJ2-1
size: .
D: TRBD2
V: TRBV27
DNA: TGTGCCAGCAGTTTTGCGGGACTAGGTAATAATGAGCAGTTCTTC
CDR3: CASSFAGLGNNEQFF

J: TRBJ2-7
size: once
D: TRBD2
V: TRBV28
DNA: TGTGCCAGCAGTAAGACTAGCGGGAGGGTTGGGGAGCAGTACTTC
CDR3: CASSKTSGRVGEQYF

J: TRBJ2-7
size: .
D: .
V: TRBV19
DNA: TGTGCCAGTAGTATAAGGAGGGGCGGGTCCTACGAGCAGTACTTC
CDR3: CASSIRRGGSYEQYF

J: TRBJ2-2
size: .
D: .
V: TRBV10-3
DNA: TGTGCCATCAAAAGGCCCCTGGACACCGGGGAGCTGTTTTTT
CDR3: CAIKRPLDTGELFF

J: TRBJ1-4
size: .
D: .
V: TRBV27
DNA: TGTGCCAGCAGTTCCCTCTACAGGGCCGAGGAAGAAAAACTGTTTTTT
CDR3: CASSSLYRAEEEKLFF

J: TRBJ2-7
size: .
D: .
V: TRBV6-5
DNA: TGTGCCAACCCACTAGTTCTTCGCTCCGAGCAGTACTTC
CDR3: CANPLVLRSEQYF

J: TRBJ1-1
size: .
D: .
V: TRBV28
DNA: TGTGCCAGCAGCGAAGGGGGGGTGGGAACCTCTGAAGCTTTCTTT
CDR3: CASSEGGVGTSEAFF

J: TRBJ2-2
size: .
D: TRBD1
V: TRBV29-1
DNA: TGCAGCGTCCCGAGACAGGGGACTACCGGGGAGCTGTTTTTT
CDR3: CSVPRQGTTGELFF

J: TRBJ1-3
size: .
D: .
V: TRBV18
DNA: TGTGCCAGCACGCGATCGTCGGCATTGGTCAAGGTCAAGAACACCATATATTTT
CDR3: CASTRSSALVKVKNTIYF

J: TRBJ2-1
size: .
D: TRBD2
V: TRBV10-3
DNA: TGTGCCATCAGAGCTGGGACTAGCGGGAGTTACCACAATGAGCAGTTCTTC
CDR3: CAIRAGTSGSYHNEQFF

J: TRBJ2-3
size: once
D: .
V: TRBV7-6
DNA: TGTGCCAGCAGCCCAGGGGGGTGGGGCGGCCGCACAGATACGCAGTATTTT
CDR3: CASSPGGWGGRTDTQYF

J: TRBJ2-7
size: once
D: .
V: TRBV4-1
DNA: TGCGCCAGCAGCCAAACCCATTCTTCCCACGAGCAGTACTTC
CDR3: CASSQTHSSHEQYF

J: TRBJ2-2
size: .
D: .
V: TRBV5-1
DNA: TGCGCCAGCAGCTTGTCACAAGGCGGGGAGCTGTTTTTT
CDR3: CASSLSQGGELFF